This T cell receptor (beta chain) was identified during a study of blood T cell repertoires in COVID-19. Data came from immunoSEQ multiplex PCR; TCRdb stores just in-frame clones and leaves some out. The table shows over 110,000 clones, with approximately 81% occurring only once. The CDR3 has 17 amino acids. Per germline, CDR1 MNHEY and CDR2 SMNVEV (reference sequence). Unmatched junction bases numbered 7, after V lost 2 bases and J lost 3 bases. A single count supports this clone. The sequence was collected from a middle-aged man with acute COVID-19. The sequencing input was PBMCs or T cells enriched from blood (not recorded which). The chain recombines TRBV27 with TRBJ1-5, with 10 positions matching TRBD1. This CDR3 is CASSLTWTGGVNQPQHF. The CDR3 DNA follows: TGTGCCAGCAGTTTAACTTGGACAGGGGGAGTCAATCAGCCCCAGCATTTT.